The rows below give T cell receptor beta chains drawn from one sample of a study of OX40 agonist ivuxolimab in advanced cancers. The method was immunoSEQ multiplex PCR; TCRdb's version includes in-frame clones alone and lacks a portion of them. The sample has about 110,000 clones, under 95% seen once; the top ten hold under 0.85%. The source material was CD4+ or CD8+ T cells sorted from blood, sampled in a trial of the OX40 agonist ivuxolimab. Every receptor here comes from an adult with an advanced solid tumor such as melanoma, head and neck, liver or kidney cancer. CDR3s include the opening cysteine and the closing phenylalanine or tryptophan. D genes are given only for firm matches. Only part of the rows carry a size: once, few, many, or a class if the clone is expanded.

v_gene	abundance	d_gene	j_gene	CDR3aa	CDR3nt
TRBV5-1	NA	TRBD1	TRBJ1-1	CASSPGQGTTEAFF	TGCGCCAGCAGCCCGGGACAGGGGACCACTGAAGCTTTCTTT
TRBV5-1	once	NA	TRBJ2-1	CASSREMEGPNEQFF	TGCGCCAGCAGCCGAGAGATGGAGGGGCCCAATGAGCAGTTCTTC
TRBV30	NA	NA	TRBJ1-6	CAWNGASYNSPLHF	TGTGCCTGGAACGGGGCATCCTATAATTCACCCCTCCACTTT
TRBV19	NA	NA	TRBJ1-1	CATQYRVAAFF	TGTGCCACCCAATACAGGGTGGCGGCTTTCTTT
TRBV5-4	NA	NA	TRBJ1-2	CASSFGNTYGYTF	TGTGCCAGCAGTTTCGGGAACACCTATGGCTACACCTTC
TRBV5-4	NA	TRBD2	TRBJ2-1	CASSFGLAGASSYNEQFF	TGTGCCAGCAGCTTCGGGCTAGCGGGGGCAAGCTCCTACAATGAGCAGTTCTTC
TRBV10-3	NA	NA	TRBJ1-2	CAISEQPYGYTF	TGTGCCATCAGTGAACAACCATATGGCTACACCTTC
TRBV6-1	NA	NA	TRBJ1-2	CASNDLDRNYGYTF	TGTGCCAGCAACGATCTTGACAGAAACTATGGCTACACCTTC
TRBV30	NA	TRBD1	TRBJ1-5	CAWNRGQVAGNQPQHF	TGTGCCTGGAATAGGGGACAGGTTGCGGGCAATCAGCCCCAGCATTTT
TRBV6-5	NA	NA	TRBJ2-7	CASSGNEQYF	TGTGCCAGCAGTGGGAACGAGCAGTACTTC
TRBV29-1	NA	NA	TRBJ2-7	CSVGRDSAYEQYF	TGCAGCGTTGGACGTGACAGCGCCTACGAGCAGTACTTC